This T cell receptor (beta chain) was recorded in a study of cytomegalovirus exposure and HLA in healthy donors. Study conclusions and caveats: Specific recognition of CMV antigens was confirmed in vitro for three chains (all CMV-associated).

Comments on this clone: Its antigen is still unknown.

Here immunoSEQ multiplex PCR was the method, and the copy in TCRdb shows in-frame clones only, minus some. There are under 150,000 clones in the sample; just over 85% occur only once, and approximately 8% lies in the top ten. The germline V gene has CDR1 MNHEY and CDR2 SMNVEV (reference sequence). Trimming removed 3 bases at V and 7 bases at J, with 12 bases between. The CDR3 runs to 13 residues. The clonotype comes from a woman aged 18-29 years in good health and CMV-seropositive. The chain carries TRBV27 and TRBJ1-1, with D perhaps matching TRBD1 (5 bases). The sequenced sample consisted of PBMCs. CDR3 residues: CASSFEGRGEAFF. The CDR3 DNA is TGTGCCAGCAGTTTTGAGGGGCGGGGTGAAGCTTTCTTT.